The clone carrying this T cell receptor (beta chain) was seen a handful of times. Its antigen remains unknown. Trimming at V came to 7 bases and at J to 7 bases, leaving 7 bases not matched to a gene. The CDR3 is 14 amino acids. Germline loops: CDR1 MDHEN, CDR2 SYDVKM. Constant-segment primers were used for 5'RACE, and the resulting TCR alpha and TCR beta cDNA libraries carried sample barcodes and UMIs. TCRdb analysed the 5' RACE reads with MiXCR anew, one entry per CDR3 protein. The table lists more than 250,000 distinct CDR3 sequences, around 15% of them singletons, with approximately 20% in the top ten. This entry belongs to a study of T-cell memory formation after mild COVID-19. The wider study: The study found TCR clusters largely donor specific. Study findings and constraints: Contracting clones, day 15 to 85, had balanced CD4/CD8, and later expanders favored CD4+. Among clones peaking at day 37 in the second wave, SARS-CoV-2 specificity remained unconfirmed.

This rearrangement joins TRBV28 to TRBJ1-4, with 9 bases matching TRBD1. The receptor was derived from a man aged 18 to 29 who had mild COVID-19 (a few samples of this study predate the infection). Cell type and time point are not known. The sequencing sample was made of PBMCs or a T cell subset sorted from them (not recorded which). The DNA for the CDR3 is TGTGCCAGCACCACGGGACAGGGTAGTGAAAAACTGTTTTTT. Its translation: CASTTGQGSEKLFF. Full variable domain (missing parts from reference TRBV28 and TRBJ1-4): DVKVTQSSRYLVKRTGEKVFLECVQDMDHENMFWYRQDPGLGLRLIYFSYDVKMKEKGDIPEGYSVSREKKERFSLILESASTNQTSMYLCASTTGQGSEKLFFGSGTQLSVL.